This paragraph covers one TCR beta chain sequence. These data are taken from a study of blood T cell repertoires in COVID-19. In germline, CDR1 is SNHLY, CDR2 FYNNEI. The CDR3 extends over 14 amino acids. With V trimmed by 3 bases and J by 6 bases, 5 bases remained unmatched. Using immunoSEQ multiplex PCR, the repertoire was profiled, and TCRdb retains in-frame clones only, with some absent. The repertoire consists of about 360,000 clones, with roughly 86% occurring once and the leading ten covering 1% to 1.5%. What was sequenced was PBMCs or T cells enriched from blood (not recorded which). The source is a man aged 25-45 years who had recovered from COVID-19. This rearrangement joins TRBV2 to TRBJ2-5; 9 positions agree with TRBD2. CDR3 bases: TGTGCCAGCAGTGATGCGGGGGGGCCGCAGACCCAGTACTTC. Residues: CASSDAGGPQTQYF.